This is a list of T cell receptor beta chains from one sample in a study of T cells in narcolepsy. Sequencing was performed with immunoSEQ multiplex PCR; in TCRdb, only in-frame clones are kept and a portion is missing. The table records about 33,000 clones, about four fifths of them present only once. The sequenced sample was CD45RA- memory CD4+ T cells from PBMCs. The receptors derive from a human donor with narcolepsy. Each CDR3 is given with its conserved first and last residue. A D gene is named only where the DNA matches it firmly.

D gene: TRBD1; V gene: TRBV4-2; CDR3 length: 17; J gene: TRBJ1-2; CDR3 protein: CASSQGAGQEANYGYTF
D gene: NA; V gene: TRBV10-1; CDR3 length: 13; J gene: NA; CDR3 protein: CASSVQHSYEQYF
D gene: TRBD2; V gene: TRBV11-2; CDR3 length: 17; J gene: TRBJ2-5; CDR3 protein: CASSSMMGSGGEWAQYF
D gene: NA; V gene: TRBV19; CDR3 length: 13; J gene: TRBJ2-5; CDR3 protein: CASTQGNQETQYF
D gene: NA; V gene: TRBV2; CDR3 length: 14; J gene: TRBJ2-6; CDR3 protein: CASSGTSGANVLTF
D gene: NA; V gene: TRBV6-4; CDR3 length: 15; J gene: TRBJ1-1; CDR3 protein: CAFTGERALQTEAFF
D gene: TRBD2; V gene: TRBV9; CDR3 length: 17; J gene: TRBJ2-2; CDR3 protein: CASSVGQRGANTGELFF
D gene: NA; V gene: TRBV5-1; CDR3 length: 15; J gene: TRBJ2-2; CDR3 protein: CASSMSTANTGELFF
D gene: TRBD2; V gene: TRBV9; CDR3 length: 13; J gene: TRBJ2-5; CDR3 protein: CASSPGGQETQYF
D gene: TRBD1; V gene: TRBV5-1; CDR3 length: 12; J gene: TRBJ2-5; CDR3 protein: CATRDSQETQYF
D gene: NA; V gene: TRBV7-2; CDR3 length: 14; J gene: TRBJ2-1; CDR3 protein: CASSSLASVNEQFF
D gene: NA; V gene: TRBV6-5; CDR3 length: 13; J gene: TRBJ1-1; CDR3 protein: CASRPGGNTEAFF
D gene: NA; V gene: TRBV7-6; CDR3 length: 14; J gene: TRBJ1-1; CDR3 protein: CASSLGGMGTEAFF
D gene: NA; V gene: TRBV9; CDR3 length: 14; J gene: TRBJ1-1; CDR3 protein: CASSVGGTNTEAFF
D gene: NA; V gene: TRBV5-1; CDR3 length: 15; J gene: TRBJ2-5; CDR3 protein: CASSTLGQFQETQYF
D gene: NA; V gene: TRBV7-2; CDR3 length: 13; J gene: TRBJ2-1; CDR3 protein: CASSPGTTNEQFF
D gene: TRBD2; V gene: TRBV30; CDR3 length: 13; J gene: TRBJ2-1; CDR3 protein: CAWRRGGLNEQFF
D gene: TRBD1; V gene: TRBV6-5; CDR3 length: 13; J gene: TRBJ1-1; CDR3 protein: CASSILQGTEAFF
D gene: NA; V gene: TRBV18; CDR3 length: 15; J gene: TRBJ1-2; CDR3 protein: CASSPDRGRNGGYTF
D gene: TRBD1; V gene: TRBV4-3; CDR3 length: 16; J gene: TRBJ2-2; CDR3 protein: CASSQGGLQGTGELFF
D gene: NA; V gene: TRBV19; CDR3 length: 12; J gene: TRBJ1-1; CDR3 protein: CASSITGREAFF
D gene: NA; V gene: TRBV28; CDR3 length: 13; J gene: TRBJ1-2; CDR3 protein: CASTVGQIYGYTF
D gene: TRBD2; V gene: TRBV5-4; CDR3 length: 15; J gene: TRBJ2-7; CDR3 protein: CASSLGSGAHYEQYF
D gene: NA; V gene: TRBV10-3; CDR3 length: 13; J gene: TRBJ1-3; CDR3 protein: CAIKAVGANTIYF
D gene: TRBD2; V gene: TRBV9; CDR3 length: 18; J gene: TRBJ2-5; CDR3 protein: CASSEGTSGRLRGETQYF
D gene: NA; V gene: TRBV5-1; CDR3 length: 15; J gene: TRBJ1-1; CDR3 protein: CASSRSDSRDTEAFF
D gene: NA; V gene: TRBV4-1; CDR3 length: 16; J gene: TRBJ1-6; CDR3 protein: CASSQAEKGANSPLHF
D gene: NA; V gene: TRBV7-2; CDR3 length: 14; J gene: TRBJ2-5; CDR3 protein: CASSSDSGGGAQYF
D gene: NA; V gene: TRBV28; CDR3 length: 15; J gene: TRBJ2-1; CDR3 protein: CASTRRGGSYNEQFF
D gene: NA; V gene: TRBV5-4; CDR3 length: 15; J gene: TRBJ1-1; CDR3 protein: CASSLAPRQDTEAFF
D gene: NA; V gene: TRBV27; CDR3 length: 17; J gene: TRBJ1-2; CDR3 protein: CASSLGRPGSGIYGYTF
D gene: TRBD1; V gene: TRBV4-1; CDR3 length: 15; J gene: TRBJ2-7; CDR3 protein: CASSRNSGTGDGQYF
D gene: NA; V gene: TRBV4-3; CDR3 length: 14; J gene: TRBJ1-1; CDR3 protein: CASSQEEWRGMAFF
D gene: TRBD1; V gene: TRBV2; CDR3 length: 14; J gene: TRBJ1-4; CDR3 protein: CASSRTGIDEKLFF
D gene: NA; V gene: TRBV27; CDR3 length: 13; J gene: TRBJ1-5; CDR3 protein: CASSRYSNQPQHF
D gene: TRBD1; V gene: TRBV5-4; CDR3 length: 13; J gene: TRBJ1-1; CDR3 protein: CASSLGWDREAFF
D gene: NA; V gene: TRBV6-5; CDR3 length: 13; J gene: TRBJ1-4; CDR3 protein: CASRSHLNEKLFF
D gene: NA; V gene: TRBV19; CDR3 length: 12; J gene: TRBJ1-5; CDR3 protein: CASSHRNQPQHF
D gene: TRBD1; V gene: TRBV19; CDR3 length: 16; J gene: TRBJ1-5; CDR3 protein: CASSIKGAQGGQPQHF
D gene: NA; V gene: TRBV19; CDR3 length: 11; J gene: TRBJ1-5; CDR3 protein: CATLGAGPQHF
D gene: TRBD2; V gene: TRBV5-4; CDR3 length: 16; J gene: NA; CDR3 protein: CASSNQRGGTYNEQFF
D gene: NA; V gene: TRBV6-5; CDR3 length: 14; J gene: TRBJ1-4; CDR3 protein: CATATGPANEKLFF
D gene: TRBD2; V gene: TRBV5-1; CDR3 length: 17; J gene: TRBJ2-5; CDR3 protein: CASSLGTSGGAQETQYF
D gene: NA; V gene: TRBV5-6; CDR3 length: 13; J gene: TRBJ2-1; CDR3 protein: CASSLTSVNEQFF
D gene: TRBD1; V gene: TRBV30; CDR3 length: 15; J gene: TRBJ1-5; CDR3 protein: CAWTAGGYSNQPQHF
D gene: NA; V gene: TRBV21-1; CDR3 length: 14; J gene: TRBJ1-6; CDR3 protein: CASTRQNYNSPLHF
D gene: NA; V gene: TRBV10-3; CDR3 length: 14; J gene: TRBJ2-5; CDR3 protein: CAISDGPAGETQYF
D gene: TRBD1; V gene: TRBV11-3; CDR3 length: 16; J gene: TRBJ2-2; CDR3 protein: CASSGTGPSNTGELFF